What follows is one TCR beta chain and its context. This entry belongs to a study of T-cell reconstitution after alpha-beta-depleted transplantation in children. As it was prepared, the TCRbeta library received unique molecular identifiers. Using its own MiXCR run on the PCR reads, TCRdb lists one record per CDR3 protein. Here the sample spans about 400,000 distinct CDR3 sequences, approximately 12% being singletons. V was trimmed by 3 bases and J by 13 bases, leaving 18 bases between them. The CDR3 extends over 13 amino acids. The sequence was collected from a human donor who donated a stem cell graft to a child with Fanconi anemia. The rearrangement links TRBV12-3 or TRBV12-4 to TRBJ1-2; no clear D. The sample here was PBMCs, taken from the stem cell graft. The CDR3 bases are TGTGCCAGCAGTTTCCCCGGCGCAGGCGGTACCACCTTC. It translates to CASSFPGAGGTTF.